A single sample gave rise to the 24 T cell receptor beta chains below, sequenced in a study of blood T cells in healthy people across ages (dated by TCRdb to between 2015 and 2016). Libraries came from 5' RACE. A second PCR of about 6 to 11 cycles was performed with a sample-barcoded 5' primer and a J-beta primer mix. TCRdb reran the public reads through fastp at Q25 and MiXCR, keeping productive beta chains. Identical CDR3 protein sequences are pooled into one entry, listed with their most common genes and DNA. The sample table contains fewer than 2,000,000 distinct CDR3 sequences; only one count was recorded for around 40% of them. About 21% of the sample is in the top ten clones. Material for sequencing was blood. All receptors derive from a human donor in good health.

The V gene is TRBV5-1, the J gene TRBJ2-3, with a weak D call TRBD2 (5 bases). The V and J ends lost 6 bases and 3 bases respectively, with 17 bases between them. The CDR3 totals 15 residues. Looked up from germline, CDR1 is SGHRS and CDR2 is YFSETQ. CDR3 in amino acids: CASTGQGGGTDTQYF. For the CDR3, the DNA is TGCGCCAGCACTGGGCAAGGAGGTGGTACAGATACGCAGTATTTT.

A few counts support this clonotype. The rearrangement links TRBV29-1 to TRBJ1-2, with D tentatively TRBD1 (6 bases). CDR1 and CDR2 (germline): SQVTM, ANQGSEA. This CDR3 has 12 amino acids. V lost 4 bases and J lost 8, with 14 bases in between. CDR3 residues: CSVVLIRGGYTF. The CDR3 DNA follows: TGCAGCGTTGTGCTGATTAGGGGGGGCTACACCTTC.

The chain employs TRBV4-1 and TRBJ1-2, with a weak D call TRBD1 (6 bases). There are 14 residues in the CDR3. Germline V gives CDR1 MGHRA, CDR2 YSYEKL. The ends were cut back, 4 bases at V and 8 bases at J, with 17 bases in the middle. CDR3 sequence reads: CASSPGGGRSGYTF. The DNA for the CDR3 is TGCGCCAGCAGCCCGGGGGGCGGGAGATCGGGCTACACCTTC.

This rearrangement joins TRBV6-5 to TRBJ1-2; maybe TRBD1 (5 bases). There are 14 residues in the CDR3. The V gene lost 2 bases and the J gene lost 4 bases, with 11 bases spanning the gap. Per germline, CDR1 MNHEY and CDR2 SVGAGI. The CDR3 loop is CASSYMGDSYGYTF. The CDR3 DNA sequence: TGTGCCAGCAGTTACATGGGGGATAGCTATGGCTACACCTTC.

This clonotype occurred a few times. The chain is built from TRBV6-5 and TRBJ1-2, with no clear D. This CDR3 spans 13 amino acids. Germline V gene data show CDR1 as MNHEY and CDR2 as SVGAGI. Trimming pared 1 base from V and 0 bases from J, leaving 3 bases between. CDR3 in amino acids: CASSYLTNYGYTF. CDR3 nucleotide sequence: TGTGCCAGCAGTTACTTGACTAACTATGGCTACACCTTC.

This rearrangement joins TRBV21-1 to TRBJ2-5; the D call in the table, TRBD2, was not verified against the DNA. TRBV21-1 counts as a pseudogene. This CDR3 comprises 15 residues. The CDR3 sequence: CASRLTSGGPGTQYF. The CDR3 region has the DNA TGTGCCAGCAGACTTACTAGCGGGGGGCCCGGGACCCAGTACTTC.

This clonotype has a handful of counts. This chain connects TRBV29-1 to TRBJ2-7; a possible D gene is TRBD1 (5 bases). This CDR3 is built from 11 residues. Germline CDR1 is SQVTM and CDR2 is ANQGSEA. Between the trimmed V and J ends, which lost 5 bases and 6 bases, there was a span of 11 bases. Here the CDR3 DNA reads TGCAGCGTTATGGGGCAGTCCGAGCAGTACTTC. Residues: CSVMGQSEQYF.

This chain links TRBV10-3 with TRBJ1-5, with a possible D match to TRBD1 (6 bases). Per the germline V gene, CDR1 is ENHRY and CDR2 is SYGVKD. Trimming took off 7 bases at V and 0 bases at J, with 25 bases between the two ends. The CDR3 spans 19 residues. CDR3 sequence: CAINSAETGTQYSNQPQHF. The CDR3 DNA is TGTGCCATCAACTCCGCGGAGACCGGGACACAATATAGCAATCAGCCCCAGCATTTT.

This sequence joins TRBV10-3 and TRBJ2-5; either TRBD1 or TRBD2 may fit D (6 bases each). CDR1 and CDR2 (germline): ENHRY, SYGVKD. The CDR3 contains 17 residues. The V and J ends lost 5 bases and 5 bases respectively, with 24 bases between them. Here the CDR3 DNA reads TGTGCCATCAGTTCCCTCGTCCCCTTAAGGAGGGGGGAGACCCAGTACTTC. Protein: CAISSLVPLRRGETQYF.

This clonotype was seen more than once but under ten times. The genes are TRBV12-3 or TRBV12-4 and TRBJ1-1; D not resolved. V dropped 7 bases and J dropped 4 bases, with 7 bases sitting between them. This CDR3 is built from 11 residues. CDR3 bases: TGTGCCAGCACCCCCCTCACTGAAGCTTTCTTT. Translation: CASTPLTEAFF.

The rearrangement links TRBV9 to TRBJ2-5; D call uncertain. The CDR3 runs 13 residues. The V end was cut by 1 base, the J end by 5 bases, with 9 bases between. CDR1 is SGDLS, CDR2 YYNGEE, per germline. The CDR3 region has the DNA TGTGCCAGCAGCGTAACGACGAGGGAGACCCAGTACTTC. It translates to CASSVTTRETQYF. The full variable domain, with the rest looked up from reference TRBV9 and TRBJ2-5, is DSGVTQTPKHLITATGQRVTLRCSPRSGDLSVYWYQQSLDQGLQFLIQYYNGEERAKGNILERFSAQQFPDLHSELNLSSLELGDSALYFCASSVTTRETQYFGPGTRLLVL.

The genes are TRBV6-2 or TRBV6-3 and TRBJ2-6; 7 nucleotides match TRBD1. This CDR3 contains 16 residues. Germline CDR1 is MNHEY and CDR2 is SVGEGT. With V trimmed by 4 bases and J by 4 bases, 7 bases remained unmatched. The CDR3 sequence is CASSSTQGSGANVLTF. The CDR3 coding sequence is TGTGCCAGCAGTTCGACACAGGGGTCCGGGGCCAACGTCCTGACTTTC.

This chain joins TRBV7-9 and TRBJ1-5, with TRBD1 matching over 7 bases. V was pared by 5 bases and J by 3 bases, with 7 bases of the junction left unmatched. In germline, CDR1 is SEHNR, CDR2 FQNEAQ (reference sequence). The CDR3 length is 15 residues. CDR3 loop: CASSPGGNFNQPQHF. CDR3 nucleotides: TGTGCCAGCAGCCCAGGGGGGAACTTCAATCAGCCCCAGCATTTT.

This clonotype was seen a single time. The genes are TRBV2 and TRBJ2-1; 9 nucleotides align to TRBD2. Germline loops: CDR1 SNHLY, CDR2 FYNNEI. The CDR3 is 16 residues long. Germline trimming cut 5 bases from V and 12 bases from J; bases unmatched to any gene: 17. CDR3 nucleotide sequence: TGTGCCAGCAGTAGTGAGCGGGGGGCGCCTCGTGACTTGCAGTTCTTC. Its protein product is CASSSERGAPRDLQFF.

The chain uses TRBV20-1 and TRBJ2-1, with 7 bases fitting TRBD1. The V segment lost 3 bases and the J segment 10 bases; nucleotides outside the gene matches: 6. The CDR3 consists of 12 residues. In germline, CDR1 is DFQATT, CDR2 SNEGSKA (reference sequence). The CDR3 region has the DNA TGCAGTGCTAGCTACCAGGGGGTGGAGCAGTTCTTC. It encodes CSASYQGVEQFF.

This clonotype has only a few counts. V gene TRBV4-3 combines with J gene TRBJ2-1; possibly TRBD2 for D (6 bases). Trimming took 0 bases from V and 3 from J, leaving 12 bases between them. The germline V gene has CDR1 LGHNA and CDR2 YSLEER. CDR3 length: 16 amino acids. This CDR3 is CASSQDETGVYNEQFF. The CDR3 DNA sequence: TGCGCCAGCAGCCAAGATGAGACGGGGGTCTACAATGAGCAGTTCTTC.

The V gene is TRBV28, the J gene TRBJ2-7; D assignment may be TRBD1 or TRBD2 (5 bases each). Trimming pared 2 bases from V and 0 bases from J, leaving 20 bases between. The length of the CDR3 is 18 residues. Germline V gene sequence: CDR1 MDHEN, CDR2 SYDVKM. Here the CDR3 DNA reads TGTGCCAGCAGTTTACCCCAGAGGGGCAGGGCAAGCTCCTACGAGCAGTACTTC. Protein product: CASSLPQRGRASSYEQYF.

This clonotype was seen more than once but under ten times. As DNA, the CDR3 is TGTGCCTGGATGGGGGGGCGAACCTACGAGCAGTACTTC. As protein: CAWMGGRTYEQYF. The chain uses TRBV30 and TRBJ2-7; tentatively, D is TRBD2 (7 bases). Trimming pared 4 bases from V and 2 bases from J, leaving 12 bases between. Per germline, CDR1 GTSNPN and CDR2 SVGIG (reference sequence). The length of the CDR3 is 13 residues.

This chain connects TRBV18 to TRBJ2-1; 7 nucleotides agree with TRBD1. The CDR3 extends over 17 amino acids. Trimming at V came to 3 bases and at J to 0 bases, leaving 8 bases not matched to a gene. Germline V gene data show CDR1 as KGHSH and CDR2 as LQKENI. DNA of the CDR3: TGTGCCAGCTCACCTCAGCCGACAGGGAGCTCCTACAATGAGCAGTTCTTC. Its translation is CASSPQPTGSSYNEQFF. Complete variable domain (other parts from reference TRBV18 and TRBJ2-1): NAGVMQNPRHLVRRRGQEARLRCSPMKGHSHVYWYRQLPEEGLKFMVYLQKENIIDESGMPKERFSAEFPKEGPSILRIQQVVRGDSAAYFCASSPQPTGSSYNEQFFGPGTRLTVL.

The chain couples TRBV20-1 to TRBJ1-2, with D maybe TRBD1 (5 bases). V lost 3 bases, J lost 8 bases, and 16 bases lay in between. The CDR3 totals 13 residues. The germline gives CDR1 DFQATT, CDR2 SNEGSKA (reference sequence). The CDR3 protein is CSASQLEDMGYTF. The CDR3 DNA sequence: TGCAGTGCTAGTCAGCTCGAGGACATGGGCTACACCTTC.

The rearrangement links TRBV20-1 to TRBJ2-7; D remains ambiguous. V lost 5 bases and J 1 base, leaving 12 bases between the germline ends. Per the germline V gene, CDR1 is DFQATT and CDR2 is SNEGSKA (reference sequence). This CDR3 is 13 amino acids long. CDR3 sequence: CSASIDGSYEQYF. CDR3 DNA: TGCAGTGCTTCTATCGACGGATCCTACGAGCAGTACTTC.

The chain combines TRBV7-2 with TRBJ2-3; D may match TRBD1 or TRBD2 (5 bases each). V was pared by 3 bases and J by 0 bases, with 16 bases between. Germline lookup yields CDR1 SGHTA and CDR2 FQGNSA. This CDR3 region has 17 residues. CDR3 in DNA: TGTGCCAGCAGCTTGGGACGGCGGGCAGAAAGCACAGATACGCAGTATTTT. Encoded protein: CASSLGRRAESTDTQYF.

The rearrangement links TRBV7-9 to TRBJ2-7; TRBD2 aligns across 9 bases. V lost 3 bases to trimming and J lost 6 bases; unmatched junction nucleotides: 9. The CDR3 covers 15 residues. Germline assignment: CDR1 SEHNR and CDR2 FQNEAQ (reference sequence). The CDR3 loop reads CASSFIAGASGEQYF. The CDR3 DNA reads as TGTGCCAGCAGCTTCATAGCGGGGGCCTCAGGCGAGCAGTACTTC.

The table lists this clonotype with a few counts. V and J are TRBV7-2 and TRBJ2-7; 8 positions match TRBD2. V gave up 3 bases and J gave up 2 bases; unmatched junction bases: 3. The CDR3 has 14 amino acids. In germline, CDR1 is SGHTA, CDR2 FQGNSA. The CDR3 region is CASSFSGTTYEQYF. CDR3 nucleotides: TGTGCCAGCAGCTTTAGCGGGACCACCTACGAGCAGTACTTC.